What follows describes a single TCR beta chain. Authors' processing steps: Reference gene primer amplification gave nucleated cell count estimates. Libraries were prepared by immunoSEQ multiplex PCR; TCRdb keeps only in-frame clonotypes and omits some of them. V and J calls plus clone size are reproduced from that table; the DNA served to infer D and trimming. The data show about 170,000 clones, approximately 84% seen once. Germline V gene data show CDR1 as LGHNA and CDR2 as YSLEER. V lost 1 base and J lost 7; bases outside the gene matches: 12. The CDR3 totals 17 residues. This sample is drawn from a study of blood T cell repertoires in COVID-19. In the study overall: PBMCs, B-cell-depleted T cells, or T cells were the source of the cDNA or gDNA that made up the material.

Sequenced input: peripheral blood. This TCR came from a man between 70 and 80 years old with active or convalescent COVID-19. This chain uses TRBV4-3 with TRBJ2-1, with TRBD2 identical over 8 bases. The chain's CDR3 is CASSQGVFGGARNEQFF. In DNA form, the CDR3 reads TGCGCCAGCAGCCAAGGGGTGTTCGGGGGGGCCAGGAATGAGCAGTTCTTC.